The 20 T cell receptor beta chains listed next were all sequenced from one sample in a study of T cells in Graves' hyperthyroidism and ophthalmopathy. Researchers took RNA transcripts and amplified the TCR beta CDR3 regions from them. Researchers ran a first-round RT-PCR on the TCR CDR3 using the HTBI primer set. Each CDR3 protein gets one entry after TCRdb re-called the multiplex PCR reads with MiXCR. The table has some 350,000 distinct CDR3 sequences, 15% to 20% seen once. The sequencing input was blood. These receptors originate from a woman younger than 30 with Graves' hyperthyroidism.

The V gene is TRBV6-5, the J gene TRBJ2-7, with D unresolved. CDR1 and CDR2 from the germline V gene are MNHEY and SVGAGI. V lost 0 bases to trimming and J lost 3 bases, with 9 bases between them. The CDR3 is made up of 14 amino acids. CDR3 loop: CASSYSQKHYEQYF. CDR3 in DNA: TGTGCCAGCAGTTACTCCCAGAAGCACTACGAGCAGTACTTC.

On this clonotype itself: A much larger clonotype is one base distant, so this may be a read error. The chain recombines TRBV5-4 with TRBJ2-5, with 8 bases identical to TRBD2. Germline CDR1 and CDR2: SGHNT and YYREEE (reference sequence). The J segment lost 5 bases and the V segment lost 6 bases, leaving 12 bases of the junction unmatched. This CDR3 comprises 15 residues. The CDR3 nucleotides read TGTGCCAGCAACTTCACCTCGGGGGGGGAGGAGACCCAGTACTTC. Encoded protein: CASNFTSGGEETQYF.

This chain links TRBV4-2 with TRBJ1-1; 9 bases fit TRBD1. The CDR3 has 15 amino acids. The ends lost 2 bases at V and 10 bases at J; junction bases unmatched: 11. CDR1 and CDR2 (germline): LGHNA, YNFKEQ. As DNA, the CDR3 is TGTGCCAGCAGCCAACCAGTGCGGACAGGGGACGGAGCTTTCTTT. This translates into CASSQPVRTGDGAFF.

This clonotype was seen repeatedly, ten times or more. This chain joins TRBV10-3 and TRBJ1-2; possible D gene TRBD1, 6 bases. Trimming left V 10 bases short and J 0 bases short, with 12 bases between. From germline, CDR1 is ENHRY and CDR2 SYGVKD. This CDR3 has 13 residues. DNA for the CDR3: TGTGCCAGCAGGGGCCAATCTAACTATGGCTACACCTTC. Protein: CASRGQSNYGYTF.

At least ten counts were recorded for this clonotype. V usage is TRBV7-3 and J usage is TRBJ1-2; D uncertain. The CDR3 spans 15 residues. CDR1 SGHTA and CDR2 FQGTGA come from the germline V gene. V dropped 6 bases and J dropped 6 bases, with 20 bases sitting between them. This chain's CDR3 is CASSYDGDGSDGYTF. For the CDR3, the DNA is TGTGCCAGCAGTTATGATGGAGACGGATCTGATGGCTACACCTTC.

In the case of this clonotype: A much larger clone is a single base away; this may be a read error. V is TRBV12-3 or TRBV12-4 and J is TRBJ2-7; D unclear. The V gene lost 2 bases and the J gene lost 0 bases, with 8 bases spanning the gap. This CDR3 is 14 amino acids long. CDR3 nucleotides: TGTGCCAGCAGTTTATGGCACAGCTCCTACGAGCAGTACTTC. This gives the protein CASSLWHSSYEQYF.

This clonotype was seen ten or more times. This rearrangement joins TRBV12-3 or TRBV12-4 to TRBJ2-7; D might be TRBD1 or TRBD2, each matching 5 bases. This CDR3 has 13 amino acids. The ends were cut back, 2 bases at V and 5 bases at J, with 10 bases in the middle. The CDR3 region has the DNA TGTGCCAGCAGTTTATCGGGGACCCACGAGCAGTACTTC. Translating gives CASSLSGTHEQYF.

The sample holds many counts of this clonotype. The rearrangement uses TRBV6-1 and TRBJ2-7; TRBD2 agrees at 9 bases. This CDR3 has 18 residues. With V trimmed by 0 bases and J by 0 bases, 9 bases remained unmatched. Germline CDR1 MNHNS, CDR2 SASEGT. CDR3 nucleotide sequence: TGTGCCAGCAGTGAAGCGGGTCTTGGACTAGCGAACTCCTACGAGCAGTACTTC. It codes for CASSEAGLGLANSYEQYF.

In this sample, this clonotype turned up a few times. This sequence may be a read error, since a much larger clone differs from it by one base. The conserved closing phenylalanine or tryptophan is absent in this CDR3, likely reflecting a read error. The chain joins TRBV11-2 to TRBJ1-3, with D perhaps matching TRBD1 (5 bases). The CDR3 has 12 amino acids. The germline V and J ends were trimmed by 4 bases and 8 bases, with 9 bases remaining between them. In germline, CDR1 is SGHAT, CDR2 FQNNGV. DNA of the CDR3: TGTGCCAGCAGCTACACACAGGACACCATATATTTG. This gives the protein CASSYTQDTIYL.

The V gene is TRBV6-2 or TRBV6-3, the J gene TRBJ2-7, with TRBD2 matching 9 bases. With V trimmed by 2 bases and J by 7 bases, 12 bases remained unmatched. The CDR3 has 16 amino acids. The V gene's germline CDR1 is MNHEY and CDR2 SVGEGT. CDR3 DNA: TGTGCCAGCAGTTACCGGAGACTAGCGGTAGTACGAGAGCAGTACTTC. Its protein product is CASSYRRLAVVREQYF.

This clonotype was observed many times. The chain uses TRBV6-1 and TRBJ2-7; D is unclear. The CDR3 is 13 residues long. Germline CDR1 is MNHNS and CDR2 is SASEGT. Trimming shortened V by 1 base and J by 4 bases, and 8 bases separated the two germline ends. The CDR3 region is CASSEGLRYEQYF. The CDR3 DNA follows: TGTGCCAGCAGTGAAGGACTGAGATACGAGCAGTACTTC.

This clonotype was detected ten times or more. V usage is TRBV13 and J usage is TRBJ2-5; the match to TRBD2 covers 9 bases. CDR3 size: 17 residues. V was clipped by 5 bases and J by 2 bases; unmatched bases: 12. The germline V gene has CDR1 PRHDT and CDR2 FYEKMQ (reference sequence). CDR3 protein: CASSERFSGGPQETQYF. The CDR3 DNA is TGTGCCAGCAGCGAACGCTTTAGCGGGGGTCCACAAGAGACCCAGTACTTC.

The table lists this clonotype with many counts. The chain uses TRBV12-3 or TRBV12-4 and TRBJ2-5; D perhaps matches TRBD2 (6 bases). This CDR3 comprises 13 residues. V lost 7 bases to trimming and J lost 5 bases, with 14 bases between them. The CDR3 spells CASTTGDGETQYF. As DNA, the CDR3 is TGTGCCAGCACTACGGGGGACGGGGAGACCCAGTACTTC.

As for this clonotype: A much larger clone differs by one base, so this may be a read error. The rearrangement joins TRBV4-1 to TRBJ1-2; D is ambiguous. The CDR3 spans 16 residues. Deletions cut 7 bases from V and 0 bases from J, with 18 bases between. Germline CDR1 is MGHRA and CDR2 is YSYEKL. In DNA form, the CDR3 reads TGCGCCAGCACCGTGAGGCCGACAAGCTCTAACTATGGCTACACCTTC. Translation: CASTVRPTSSNYGYTF.

For this clonotype: Its ends do not fully match the called genes, so a read error is possible. The chain has TRBV11-2 and TRBJ1-1, with TRBD1 matching 7 bases. The germline CDR1 and CDR2 sequences are SGHAT and FQNNGV. The CDR3 consists of 16 residues. The CDR3 sequence: CASSLDKREGTDEACF. The CDR3 DNA reads as TGTGCCAGCAGCTTAGATAAGAGAGAAGGGACAGATGAAGCTTGCTTT.

There are many counts of this clonotype. V usage is TRBV27 and J usage is TRBJ1-2; D remains ambiguous. The CDR3 covers 14 residues. V lost 8 bases to trimming and J lost 0 bases, with 13 bases between them. The V gene's germline CDR1 is MNHEY and CDR2 SMNVEV (reference sequence). Written as DNA, the CDR3 is TGTGCCAGCCAGGCTTTAGGGTCTAACTATGGCTACACCTTC. Amino acids: CASQALGSNYGYTF.

This clonotype was recorded many times. The chain has TRBV28 and TRBJ1-5; weak D call: TRBD1 (6 bases). V dropped 3 bases and J dropped 5 bases, with 17 bases sitting between them. The CDR3 runs to 16 residues. Germline-derived CDR1 and CDR2 are MDHEN and SYDVKM. CDR3 nucleotides: TGTGCCAGCAGTTTCCTAACAGGCGGGGGGCATCAGCCCCAGCATTTT. This sequence encodes CASSFLTGGGHQPQHF.

In its sample, this clonotype was seen many times. The rearrangement links TRBV6-2 or TRBV6-3 to TRBJ2-2; D possibly corresponds to TRBD2 (6 bases). Trimming shortened V by 2 bases and J by 8 bases, and 21 bases separated the two germline ends. Germline loops: CDR1 MNHEY, CDR2 SVGEGT. CDR3 length: 17 residues. The DNA of the CDR3 is TGTGCCAGCAGTTACCCGCGGGGACGGAGTTCGTTGGGGGAGCTGTTTTTT. This codes for CASSYPRGRSSLGELFF.

In this sample, this clonotype turned up a few times. The chain links TRBV9 to TRBJ2-7; D not certain. Trimming stripped 0 bases from V and 3 bases from J, with 16 bases between. This CDR3 contains 16 residues. Germline assignment: CDR1 SGDLS and CDR2 YYNGEE. In DNA, the CDR3 is TGTGCCAGCAGCGTAGCGTCAAATATGAATTTCTACGAGCAGTACTTC. It encodes CASSVASNMNFYEQYF.

This clonotype has just one count. V gene TRBV11-2 combines with J gene TRBJ2-7, with D unclear. V lost 2 bases and J lost 1, with 6 bases in between. Germline lookup yields CDR1 SGHAT and CDR2 FQNNGV. There are 13 residues in the CDR3. The CDR3: CASSLFGSYEQYF. DNA of the CDR3: TGTGCCAGCAGCTTATTTGGGTCCTACGAGCAGTACTTC.